This T cell receptor beta chain was sequenced for a study of blood T cell repertoires in COVID-19. Study-level information: Specimens from acute and convalescent COVID-19 originated in the United States, Italy and Spain. Nucleic acid was either cDNA or gDNA, and it came from T cells, B-cell-depleted T cells, or PBMCs.

Original processing notes: Estimated nucleated cell counts came from reference gene primer amplification. The assay was immunoSEQ multiplex PCR, and TCRdb's table has in-frame clones only and misses some. V and J calls and clone size are those listed in that table; D and trimming were worked out from the DNA. The sample records tens of thousands of clones, more than 75% being singletons. The germline V gene has CDR1 LNHDA and CDR2 SQIVND (reference sequence). The junction had 3 bases not matched to a gene; V was cut back by 5 bases and J by 5 bases. The CDR3 spans 13 residues. The source of this sequence is a human donor with active COVID-19. The donor label of this sample is uncertain. The chain uses TRBV19 and TRBJ2-1; the match to TRBD2 covers 7 bases. Sequenced input: peripheral blood. CDR3 coding DNA: TGTGCCAGTAGTGTCCGGGGGGACAATGAGCAGTTCTTC. Its protein is CASSVRGDNEQFF. Complete variable domain (other parts from reference TRBV19 and TRBJ2-1): DGGITQSPKYLFRKEGQNVTLSCEQNLNHDAMYWYRQDPGQGLRLIYYSQIVNDFQKGDIAEGYSVSREKKESFPLTVTSAQKNPTAFYLCASSVRGDNEQFFGPGTRLTVL.